Given below is one T cell receptor (beta chain) in context. No antigen is known for it. This record comes from a study of cytomegalovirus exposure and HLA in healthy donors. The V gene's germline CDR1 is LNHDA and CDR2 SQIVND (reference sequence). Trimming cost V 6 bases and J 3 bases; bases outside gene matches: 4. The CDR3 consists of 14 residues. General study points: When analyzed later, a missense DCLRE1C variant was found to be linked to TCR beta V- and J-gene trimming. In a later analysis, productive TCRs from donors in an Asian-associated ancestry cluster reportedly carried fewer N-insertions than the cohort mean.

The study ran its PCR with 60 Vbeta and 13 Jbeta primers. TCRdb's table, derived via immunoSEQ multiplex PCR, lists solely in-frame clones and lacks some. This repertoire shows 70,000 to 95,000 clones, more than 70% found once; its top ten account for 2% to 2.5%. This clonotype was sampled from a man aged 18 to 30 in good health and CMV-seronegative. V and J are TRBV19 and TRBJ2-2; 7 bases agree with TRBD1. Sequences were obtained from PBMCs. Written as DNA, the CDR3 is TGTGCCAGTAGCCCTGGACAGGACACCGGGGAGCTGTTTTTT. It specifies CASSPGQDTGELFF.